Reported below is one T cell receptor (beta chain). These data are taken from a study of blood T cell repertoires in COVID-19. Study overall: The United States, Italy and Spain were the sources of the acute and convalescent COVID-19 samples. T cells, B-cell-depleted T cells, or PBMCs supplied cDNA or gDNA.

Some clones are missing from TCRdb's copy, which holds only in-frame ones; the method was immunoSEQ multiplex PCR. The sample has some 170,000 clones; roughly 83% are singletons. The germline V gene encodes CDR1 MNHNY and CDR2 SVGAGI (reference sequence). The CDR3 consists of 12 residues. Deletions cut 8 bases from V and 8 bases from J, with 15 bases between. This TCR came from a woman older than 75 with active or convalescent COVID-19. This sequence joins TRBV6-6 and TRBJ1-2, with TRBD1 as a possible D gene (6 bases). Sequencing was carried out using peripheral blood. CDR3 residues: CASDRQGTGYTF. The CDR3 nucleotides are TGTGCCAGCGACAGGCAGGGGACGGGCTACACCTTC.